The clone carrying this T cell receptor beta chain was picked up a small number of times. Time point of the sample: sample taken at primary tumor resection. Tumor, nontumor lung or frozen PBMC supplied whole RNA that was sequenced unsorted. V was clipped by 5 bases and J by 0 bases; unmatched bases: 8. This CDR3 comprises 17 residues. In germline, CDR1 is MNHNS, CDR2 SASEGT. The data belong to a study of spatial heterogeneity in lung cancer. Each CDR3 protein gets one entry after TCRdb re-called the 5' RACE reads with MiXCR. This sample carries roughly 91,000 distinct CDR3 sequences, 15% to 25% of them seen once, and the ten largest clones take around 6.6%.

The material was PBMCs, obtained at surgery. This clonotype originated in a male donor with early-stage non-small cell lung cancer. The chain carries TRBV6-1 and TRBJ2-2, with 8 bases fitting TRBD1. DNA of the CDR3: TGTGCCAGCAGTCCCATCCAGGGGGCCCCGAACACCGGGGAGCTGTTTTTT. Amino acids: CASSPIQGAPNTGELFF.